The 22 T cell receptor beta chains below were found in one sample sequenced in a study of cytomegalovirus exposure and HLA in healthy donors. The PCR used 60 Vbeta and 13 Jbeta primers. Measured with immunoSEQ multiplex PCR; TCRdb has only the in-frame clones, and not every one. The sample holds 180,000 or so clones, approximately 86% seen once. The sequencing input was PBMCs. The receptor set was obtained from a male donor in good health and CMV-seronegative.

Only a few counts were recorded for this clone. The chain couples TRBV27 to TRBJ2-1, with 8 bases identical to TRBD2. Per germline, CDR1 MNHEY and CDR2 SMNVEV (reference sequence). Losses at the gene ends were 4 bases for V and 2 bases for J; bases not matched to a gene: 1. CDR3 size: 14 residues. CDR3 amino acids: CASSYGGAYNEQFF. In nucleotides, the CDR3 is TGTGCCAGCAGTTACGGGGGGGCCTACAATGAGCAGTTCTTC.

The chain couples TRBV2 to TRBJ2-1; 8 nucleotides agree with TRBD1. J gave up 8 bases and V 7 bases, and 4 bases lay outside the gene matches. Germline lookup yields CDR1 SNHLY and CDR2 FYNNEI. The length of the CDR3 is 12 residues. This CDR3 is CASNRGDDEQFF. The CDR3 DNA reads as TGTGCCAGCAACAGGGGGGATGATGAGCAGTTCTTC.

The chain employs TRBV5-5 and TRBJ2-1, with 7 bases that match TRBD1. The V gene end was trimmed by 3 bases and the J gene end by 7 bases; junction bases not matched to a gene: 7. The germline CDR1 and CDR2 sequences are SGHKS and YYEKEE (reference sequence). The CDR3 extends over 14 amino acids. The CDR3 is CASSSRDSPNEQFF. Written as DNA, the CDR3 is TGTGCCAGCAGCTCCCGGGACAGTCCTAATGAGCAGTTCTTC.

The V gene is TRBV19, the J gene TRBJ2-1; the D is unclear. The CDR3 has 14 amino acids. Germline V lookup: CDR1 LNHDA, CDR2 SQIVND (reference sequence). The germline V and J ends were trimmed by 3 bases and 6 bases, with 12 bases remaining between them. CDR3 nucleotides: TGTGCCAGTAGTATGGTGACTGGCGGCAATGAGCAGTTCTTC. Residues: CASSMVTGGNEQFF.

The chain employs TRBV18 and TRBJ1-2; D ambiguous. This CDR3 has 14 residues. The V end was cut by 2 bases, the J end by 5 bases, with 12 bases between. The germline CDR1 and CDR2 sequences are KGHSH and LQKENI. CDR3 residues: CASSPRLLGYGYTF. DNA of the CDR3: TGTGCCAGCTCACCAAGGCTTCTCGGGTATGGCTACACCTTC.

J is TRBJ2-3 and V is TRBV14; 9 nucleotides line up with TRBD2. The CDR3 is 17 amino acids. The germline V gene has CDR1 SGHDN and CDR2 FVKESK. V gave up 2 bases and J gave up 5 bases; unmatched junction bases: 11. This chain's CDR3 is CASSQIGVAGVRDTQYF. CDR3 bases: TGTGCCAGCAGCCAAATCGGGGTAGCGGGAGTCCGAGATACGCAGTATTTT.

The chain links TRBV2 to TRBJ2-2; 16 bases line up with TRBD2. The germline gives CDR1 SNHLY, CDR2 FYNNEI. The CDR3 has 18 residues. Germline trimming cut 3 bases from V and 4 bases from J; bases unmatched to any gene: 5. The CDR3 loop reads CASSDGTSGRGSTGELFF. The DNA for the CDR3 is TGTGCCAGCAGTGACGGGACTAGCGGGAGGGGAAGCACCGGGGAGCTGTTTTTT.

The rearrangement joins TRBV2 to TRBJ1-1; 7 bases line up with TRBD1. The CDR3 is made up of 17 amino acids. V gave up 8 bases and J gave up 1 base; unmatched junction bases: 16. The germline gives CDR1 SNHLY, CDR2 FYNNEI. The CDR3 spells CASGMGTAEYKNTEAFF. CDR3 in DNA: TGTGCCAGCGGAATGGGGACAGCCGAGTACAAGAACACTGAAGCTTTCTTT.

This chain uses TRBV6-5 with TRBJ1-1; D perhaps matches TRBD1 (5 bases). The CDR3 is made up of 15 amino acids. V dropped 6 bases and J dropped 0 bases, with 14 bases sitting between them. Germline loops: CDR1 MNHEY, CDR2 SVGAGI. CDR3 sequence (DNA): TGTGCCAGCAGGATTGACAGAGGCTTGAACACTGAAGCTTTCTTT. It yields the protein CASRIDRGLNTEAFF.

The genes are TRBV5-1 and TRBJ1-1; TRBD1 is a possible D gene (5 bases). The CDR3 spans 14 residues. V was pared by 0 bases and J by 4 bases, with 10 bases between. The V gene's germline CDR1 is SGHRS and CDR2 YFSETQ. Here the CDR3 DNA reads TGCGCCAGCAGCTTGGGGGGGGTGGCCACTGAAGCTTTCTTT. Translating it yields CASSLGGVATEAFF.

This clone was seen only once. The CDR3 region is CASRGGPGPQHF. The CDR3 nucleotides read TGTGCCAGCAGAGGAGGCCCAGGGCCCCAGCATTTT. The chain is built from TRBV27 and TRBJ1-5; D unclear. This CDR3 contains 12 residues. V was cut by 6 bases and J by 9 bases, with 12 bases left in between. Per the germline V gene, CDR1 is MNHEY and CDR2 is SMNVEV (reference sequence).

The chain is built from TRBV7-8 and TRBJ2-7, with unresolved D. The CDR3 runs to 14 residues. Germline lookup yields CDR1 SGHVS and CDR2 FQNEAQ. The V and J ends lost 4 bases and 2 bases respectively, with 12 bases between them. CDR3 sequence reads: CASSSLGSTYEQYF. CDR3 nucleotides: TGTGCCAGCAGCTCCTTGGGCAGTACCTACGAGCAGTACTTC.

The chain's CDR3 is CASSLTGTGAWNTGELFF. CDR3 bases: TGTGCCAGCTCACTAACCGGGACAGGGGCCTGGAACACCGGGGAGCTGTTTTTT. The gene calls are TRBV18 and TRBJ2-2; 10 nucleotides line up with TRBD1. The CDR3 totals 18 residues. V trimming: 4 bases; J trimming: 1 base; junction bases outside the gene matches: 9. Germline-derived CDR1 and CDR2 are KGHSH and LQKENI.

The chain combines TRBV28 with TRBJ2-1; 7 bases are a match to TRBD1. Germline V gene lookup returns CDR1 MDHEN and CDR2 SYDVKM. The length of the CDR3 is 14 residues. CDR3 sequence: CAITPGQRYNEQFF. CDR3 DNA sequence: TGTGCAATAACACCGGGACAGCGCTACAATGAGCAGTTCTTC.

The V call is TRBV6-5, the J call TRBJ2-1; D might be TRBD1 (5 bases). The CDR3 runs to 13 residues. The germline V and J ends were trimmed by 4 bases and 2 bases, with 6 bases remaining between them. Germline CDR1 and CDR2: MNHEY and SVGAGI. This CDR3 is CASSSDTYNEQFF. The CDR3 coding sequence is TGTGCCAGCAGTTCGGACACCTACAATGAGCAGTTCTTC.

The chain carries TRBV20-1 and TRBJ1-1, with D possibly being TRBD1 (6 bases). CDR1 and CDR2 from the germline V gene are DFQATT and SNEGSKA (reference sequence). Trimming removed 5 bases at V and 7 bases at J, with 8 bases between. CDR3 size: 10 residues. CDR3 sequence reads: CSAGGGEAFF. CDR3 DNA sequence: TGCAGTGCTGGGGGCGGTGAAGCTTTCTTT.

The chain combines TRBV5-4 with TRBJ1-4; 8 bases are shared with TRBD1. Germline V gene sequence: CDR1 SGHNT, CDR2 YYREEE (reference sequence). The CDR3 sequence is 16 residues long. The ends lost 4 bases at V and 3 bases at J; junction bases unmatched: 8. The CDR3, as DNA: TGTGCCAGCAGCCCCAATCCGGGACAGGCTAATGAAAAACTGTTTTTT. Its protein product is CASSPNPGQANEKLFF.

V is TRBV6-5 and J is TRBJ2-4, with D uncertain. Deletions cut 0 bases from V and 6 bases from J, with 12 bases between. The germline gives CDR1 MNHEY, CDR2 SVGAGI. The CDR3 spans 15 residues. The CDR3 sequence is CASSYSSGPINIQYF. For the CDR3, the DNA is TGTGCCAGCAGTTACTCGAGTGGGCCTATAAACATTCAGTACTTC.

This clone occurred a few times. The chain links TRBV10-1 to TRBJ2-7, with D perhaps TRBD1 (6 bases). Trimming stripped 1 base from V and 5 bases from J, with 15 bases between. Per germline, CDR1 WNHNN and CDR2 SYGVQD (reference sequence). The CDR3 sequence is 15 residues long. The CDR3 spells CASSEWLGAMHEQYF. CDR3 DNA: TGCGCCAGCAGTGAGTGGTTGGGGGCGATGCACGAGCAGTACTTC.

In this sample, this clone turned up once. The genes are TRBV9 and TRBJ2-5, with 16 bases fitting TRBD2. V was clipped by 4 bases and J by 3 bases; unmatched bases: 3. The CDR3 runs to 16 residues. In germline, CDR1 is SGDLS, CDR2 YYNGEE. CDR3 sequence reads: CASSRGLAGGEETQYF. The CDR3 coding sequence is TGTGCCAGCAGCAGGGGACTAGCGGGGGGGGAAGAGACCCAGTACTTC.

This chain uses TRBV5-4 with TRBJ1-1; no clear D gene. The germline gives CDR1 SGHNT, CDR2 YYREEE (reference sequence). CDR3 length: 14 residues. V was cut by 0 bases and J by 2 bases, with 8 bases left in between. This CDR3 reads CASSLERINTEAFF. The CDR3 nucleotides read TGTGCCAGCAGCTTGGAGAGAATTAACACTGAAGCTTTCTTT.

The chain combines TRBV6-6 with TRBJ2-2, with D possibly matching TRBD2 (6 bases). Germline loops: CDR1 MNHNY, CDR2 SVGAGI (reference sequence). The V and J ends lost 0 bases and 2 bases respectively, with 10 bases between them. This CDR3 region has 16 residues. The chain's CDR3 is CASSYSRGKNTGELFF. CDR3 nucleotide sequence: TGTGCCAGCAGTTACTCGCGGGGCAAAAACACCGGGGAGCTGTTTTTT.